Included here is one T cell receptor beta chain sequence, with context. Per the study methods: Amplifying reference gene primers gave estimates of nucleated cell counts. Assay: immunoSEQ multiplex PCR; the TCRdb copy retains only in-frame clones and omits some. Clone size and the V and J calls come from that table; the DNA yielded D and trimming. The profile shows about 120,000 clones, 90% of them singletons. Trimming removed 6 bases at V and 6 bases at J, with 14 bases between. Germline CDR1 is KGHSH and CDR2 is LQKENI. This CDR3 has 13 residues. This entry belongs to a study of blood T cell repertoires in COVID-19. Turning to the study itself: From the United States, Italy and Spain came samples of acute and convalescent COVID-19. T cells, B-cell-depleted T cells, or PBMCs supplied cDNA or gDNA.

In Seattle, patients joined the study during active infection and were tracked longitudinally. This TCR was sampled from a woman aged 60 to 75 with COVID-19, enrolled during active disease. The sample was peripheral blood. The chain carries TRBV18 and TRBJ2-5; D is ambiguous. The chain's CDR3 is CASSHQNPKTQYF. CDR3 nucleotide sequence: TGTGCCAGCTCGCACCAGAATCCAAAGACCCAGTACTTC.